This T cell receptor (beta chain) emerged from a study of human T cells and chemical hapten exposure. Findings of the study overall: Expanded TCRs showed more large CDR3 clusters than pre-sensitization or healthy control sets.

A word on this clonotype: The antigen is unknown. The junction departs from the called germline gene at one end, perhaps through a read error.

Using its own MiXCR run on the RACE reads, TCRdb lists one record per CDR3 protein. The table records 150,000 to 200,000 distinct CDR3 sequences, about 30% of them present only once. Indicated time point: patch test 3, about 24 weeks after DPC sensitization. Treatment in this sample: therapeutic diphenylcyclopropenone sensitization with weekly scalp DPC. This CDR3 region has 14 residues. Germline V gene data show CDR1 as MGHRA and CDR2 as YSYEKL. The sample consisted of whole blood, taken in connection with sensitization to the hapten diphenylcyclopropenone (DPC). The V and J genes are TRBV4-1 and TRBJ2-7; D is perhaps TRBD1 or TRBD2 (5 bases each). The receptor was derived from a woman aged 18-29 years with alopecia areata. Some clones in this sample may be carry-over from other donors' samples. CDR3 amino acids: CASSQDAGTYEHYF. The CDR3 DNA reads TGCGCCAGCAGCCAAGATGCAGGGACCTACGAGCATTACTTC.